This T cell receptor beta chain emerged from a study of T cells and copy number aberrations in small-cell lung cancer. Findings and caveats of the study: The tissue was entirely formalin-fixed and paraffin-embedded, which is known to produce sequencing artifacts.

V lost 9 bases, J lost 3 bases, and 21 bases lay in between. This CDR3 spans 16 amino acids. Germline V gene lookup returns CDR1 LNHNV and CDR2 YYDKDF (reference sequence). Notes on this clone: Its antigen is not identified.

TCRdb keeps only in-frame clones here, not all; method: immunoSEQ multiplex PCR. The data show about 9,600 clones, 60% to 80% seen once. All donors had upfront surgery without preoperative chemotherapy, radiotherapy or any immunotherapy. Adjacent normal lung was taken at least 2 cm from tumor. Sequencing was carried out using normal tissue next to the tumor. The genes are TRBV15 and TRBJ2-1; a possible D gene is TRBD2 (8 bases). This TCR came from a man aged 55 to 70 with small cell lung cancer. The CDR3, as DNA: TGTGCCACAGGGGGCGAGAGGCGGGAGGTCTACAATGAGCAGTTCTTC. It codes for CATGGERREVYNEQFF.